These 18 T cell receptor beta chains share one sample of origin, sequenced in a study of vaccination effects on CD4 cells after COVID-19. When less than 12 days of culture had elapsed, CD4+ T cells were isolated. Here immunoSEQ multiplex PCR was the method, and the copy in TCRdb shows in-frame clones only, minus some. The sample lists about 74,000 clones; roughly three quarters were seen once. Their target antigens are unknown. Sequenced material: CD4+ T cells from PBMCs cultured without peptide, taken before COVID-19 vaccination. Source of these receptors: a human donor who received a COVID-19 vaccine.

The V and J genes are TRBV7-2 and TRBJ2-2, with D perhaps matching TRBD1 or TRBD2 (5 bases each). Germline V gene lookup returns CDR1 SGHTA and CDR2 FQGNSA. V lost 10 bases and J 1 base, leaving 19 bases between the germline ends. This CDR3 has 16 amino acids. CDR3 in amino acids: CATESTGRLNTGELFF. As DNA, the CDR3 is TGTGCCACCGAAAGCACGGGGCGGTTGAACACCGGGGAGCTGTTTTTT.

The rearrangement joins TRBV7-3 to TRBJ2-2; D not certain. Germline loops: CDR1 SGHTA, CDR2 FQGTGA. V was trimmed by 0 bases and J by 1 base, leaving 6 bases between them. The CDR3 is 15 amino acids. CDR3 nucleotides: TGTGCCAGCAGCTTAACGCCGGGGAACACCGGGGAGCTGTTTTTT. Amino acids: CASSLTPGNTGELFF.

The chain carries TRBV5-1 and TRBJ2-3, with D uncertain. The CDR3 sequence is 14 residues long. The germline gives CDR1 SGHRS, CDR2 YFSETQ. V lost 0 bases, J lost 2 bases, and 7 bases lay in between. CDR3 protein: CASSLGQATDTQYF. As DNA, the CDR3 is TGCGCCAGCAGCTTGGGACAAGCCACAGATACGCAGTATTTT.

This clone appeared a few times. V usage is TRBV6-5 and J usage is TRBJ2-2, with D unresolved. This CDR3 is 11 amino acids long. Trimming cost V 7 bases and J 4 bases, with 4 bases left between them. CDR1 is MNHEY and CDR2 is SVGAGI in the germline V gene. This chain's CDR3 is CASKVTGELFF. CDR3 coding DNA: TGTGCCAGCAAGGTCACCGGGGAGCTGTTTTTT.

The chain employs TRBV4-1 and TRBJ1-1; tentative D call: TRBD1 (6 bases). From germline, CDR1 is MGHRA and CDR2 YSYEKL. This CDR3 has 15 residues. V was trimmed by 1 base and J by 1 base, leaving 10 bases between them. DNA for the CDR3: TGCGCCAGCAGCCAAGTACAGGGTGGGAACACTGAAGCTTTCTTT. It yields the protein CASSQVQGGNTEAFF.

This clone showed up just a few times. CDR3 sequence (DNA): TGTGCCAGCACCTTCCTCCGGGGGCGCAGCACCGGGGAGCTGTTTTTT. Translated: CASTFLRGRSTGELFF. The rearrangement uses TRBV11-2 and TRBJ2-2, with D perhaps given as TRBD1 or TRBD2 (6 bases each). CDR3 size: 16 residues. Trimming stripped 7 bases from V and 4 bases from J, with 19 bases between. CDR1 is SGHAT, CDR2 FQNNGV, per germline.

This clone has more than one count but fewer than ten. The V call is TRBV24-1, the J call TRBJ1-1; TRBD1 might be the D (5 bases). Between the trimmed V and J ends, which lost 5 bases and 4 bases, there was a span of 13 bases. This CDR3 contains 14 residues. CDR1 KGHDR and CDR2 SFDVKD come from the germline V gene. CDR3 region: CATSASLGGTEAFF. CDR3 in DNA: TGTGCCACCAGTGCCTCCCTTGGGGGCACTGAAGCTTTCTTT.

This clone was found once. This chain connects TRBV7-3 to TRBJ2-5, with D tentatively TRBD1 (6 bases). Germline V gives CDR1 SGHTA, CDR2 FQGTGA. V lost 5 bases to trimming and J lost 2 bases, with 18 bases between them. The CDR3 length is 16 residues. CDR3 in DNA: TGTGCCAGCAGCCCCGGTTTCGGGACAACTCAAGAGACCCAGTACTTC. This translates into CASSPGFGTTQETQYF.

The chain is built from TRBV18 and TRBJ1-6, with TRBD1 as a possible D gene (5 bases). The CDR3 is 15 residues long. Germline V gene sequence: CDR1 KGHSH, CDR2 LQKENI. Trimming removed 1 base at V and 7 bases at J, with 11 bases between. DNA for the CDR3: TGTGCCAGCTCACCACGGCCAGAGGGGAATTCACCCCTCCACTTT. Translating gives CASSPRPEGNSPLHF.

The chain combines TRBV11-2 with TRBJ1-3; D uncertain. Germline V lookup: CDR1 SGHAT, CDR2 FQNNGV. CDR3 length equals 13 residues. V was pared by 1 base and J by 4 bases, with 5 bases between. The CDR3, as DNA: TGTGCCAGCAGCTTAGGCCGGGGAAACACCATATATTTT. Amino acid sequence: CASSLGRGNTIYF. Filled out from reference TRBV11-2 and TRBJ1-3, the complete variable domain reads EAGVAQSPRYKIIEKRQSVAFWCNPISGHATLYWYQQILGQGPKLLIQFQNNGVVDDSQLPKDRFSAERLKGVDSTLKIQPAKLEDSAVYLCASSLGRGNTIYFGEGSWLTVV.

The chain joins TRBV5-1 to TRBJ2-1; D is uncertain. Germline V CDR1 and CDR2: SGHRS, YFSETQ. CDR3 length equals 14 residues. V was trimmed by 2 bases and J by 1 base, leaving 7 bases between them. This CDR3 reads CASSFGQSYNEQFF. The CDR3 DNA reads as TGCGCCAGCAGCTTCGGGCAATCCTACAATGAGCAGTTCTTC.

The rearrangement links TRBV5-1 to TRBJ2-5; 9 bases map to TRBD2. J lost 4 bases, V lost 0 bases, and 4 bases had no gene match. The CDR3 sequence is 15 residues long. CDR1 and CDR2 (germline): SGHRS, YFSETQ. The CDR3 DNA reads as TGCGCCAGCAGCTTGGTTGCGGGGGGGCCAGAGACCCAGTACTTC. Translated: CASSLVAGGPETQYF.

J is TRBJ2-2 and V is TRBV2, with TRBD1 matching over 12 bases. The CDR3 extends over 16 amino acids. The ends lost 6 bases at V and 5 bases at J; junction bases unmatched: 7. Germline assignment: CDR1 SNHLY and CDR2 FYNNEI. The CDR3 here is CASRGTGGAITGELFF. The CDR3 DNA follows: TGTGCCAGCAGGGGGACAGGGGGCGCGATTACCGGGGAGCTGTTTTTT.

The chain links TRBV30 to TRBJ1-1; D is undetermined. This CDR3 is built from 11 residues. In germline, CDR1 is GTSNPN, CDR2 SVGIG (reference sequence). The V and J ends lost 4 bases and 0 bases respectively, with 3 bases between them. In DNA, the CDR3 is TGTGCCTGGAAGGTGAACACTGAAGCTTTCTTT. It specifies CAWKVNTEAFF.

The chain has TRBV7-7 and TRBJ1-1; D remains unclear. The V gene's germline CDR1 is SSHAT and CDR2 FNYEAQ (reference sequence). This CDR3 contains 14 residues. Trimming left V 1 base short and J 4 bases short, with 10 bases between. CDR3 nucleotides: TGTGCCAGCAGCTTAGTTACACGGGGCACTGAAGCTTTCTTT. The encoded protein is CASSLVTRGTEAFF.

The rearrangement links TRBV5-5 to TRBJ1-2; D gene ambiguous. The CDR3 is made up of 16 amino acids. V gave up 1 base and J gave up 4 bases, with 17 bases separating them. Germline loops: CDR1 SGHKS, CDR2 YYEKEE (reference sequence). The CDR3 reads CASSLRAAGNFYGYTF. CDR3 bases: TGTGCCAGCAGCTTGAGAGCAGCAGGAAATTTCTATGGCTACACCTTC.

The CDR3 coding sequence is TGCAGTGCTAGTAAGGCGGGGGGGAACCAAGAGACCCAGTACTTC. Translated, it gives CSASKAGGNQETQYF. The chain has TRBV20-1 and TRBJ2-5; 9 positions agree with TRBD2. The CDR3 covers 15 residues. V trimming: 3 bases; J trimming: 0 bases; junction bases outside the gene matches: 5. CDR1 is DFQATT, CDR2 SNEGSKA, per germline (reference sequence).

V and J are TRBV5-1 and TRBJ2-5, with no clear D. CDR3 size: 14 residues. The V end lost 4 bases, the J end lost 2 bases, and 12 bases lay between the germline ends. Germline values: CDR1 SGHRS, CDR2 YFSETQ. As DNA, the CDR3 is TGCGCCAGCAGCGCGGAACAGACACAAGAGACCCAGTACTTC. It translates to CASSAEQTQETQYF.